Given below is one T cell receptor beta chain in context. The CDR3 runs to 13 residues. CDR1 is SEHNR, CDR2 FQNEAQ, per germline (reference sequence). V was pared by 5 bases and J by 3 bases, with 11 bases between. Assay: immunoSEQ multiplex PCR; the TCRdb copy retains only in-frame clones and omits some. The profile shows just under 65,000 clones, roughly 91% of them singletons. These data are taken from a study of T cell changes during pregnancy in multiple sclerosis. The chain carries TRBV7-9 and TRBJ2-7; D not certain. The material sequenced was peripheral blood, taken in the third trimester of pregnancy. The source is a female donor in good health, enrolled as a control in a pregnancy study. This CDR3 reads CASSPRQHYEQYF. The CDR3 bases are TGTGCCAGCAGCCCGCGACAACACTACGAGCAGTACTTC.